Reported below is one T cell receptor beta chain. The data derive from a study of identical twins. CDR3 size: 14 residues. CDR1 is DFQATT and CDR2 is SNEGSKA in the germline V gene (reference sequence). Germline trimming cut 3 bases from V and 7 bases from J; bases unmatched to any gene: 3. TCRdb itself ran the 5' RACE reads through MiXCR, one entry per CDR3 protein. The data hold 450,000 or so distinct CDR3 sequences, with 14% observed a single time. These records were also assigned to another study, of yellow fever vaccine responses in identical twins.

This TCR was sampled from a woman in her late teens or twenties in good health. The source material was CD4+ T cells sorted from blood. The chain carries TRBV20-1 and TRBJ2-2, with 12 bases identical to TRBD2. CDR3 loop: CSARTSGRGGELFF. In DNA form, the CDR3 reads TGCAGTGCTAGGACTAGCGGGAGAGGCGGGGAGCTGTTTTTT.